One sample yielded the 12 T cell receptor beta chains listed below, sequenced in a study of T cell repertoires in cytomegalovirus infection. TCRdb re-called the reads through MiXCR, storing one row per CDR3 protein. This sample has 830,000 or so distinct CDR3 sequences, with less than 35% found just once. No antigen is known for these receptors. This specimen was cultured CD8+ T cells from PBMCs, taken from culture after CMV antigen stimulation. Receptor source: a human donor in good health (CMV status not recorded). Some clones in this sample may be carry-over from other donors' samples.

The chain uses TRBV2 and TRBJ2-3, with D possibly being TRBD2 (5 bases). There are 15 residues in the CDR3. The V and J ends lost 1 base and 2 bases respectively, with 10 bases between them. Germline-derived CDR1 and CDR2 are SNHLY and FYNNEI. The CDR3 DNA reads as TGTGCCAGCAGTGAAGAAGGCGGGCCCACAGATACGCAGTATTTT. This codes for CASSEEGGPTDTQYF.

The V and J genes are TRBV19 and TRBJ1-1; no definite D call. V was trimmed by 0 bases and J by 7 bases, leaving 15 bases between them. The germline CDR1 and CDR2 sequences are LNHDA and SQIVND (reference sequence). This CDR3 comprises 15 residues. The CDR3 spells CASSIEGKGRVEAFF. CDR3 nucleotides: TGTGCCAGTAGTATAGAGGGTAAGGGAAGGGTTGAAGCTTTCTTT.

This clonotype was counted a few times. This chain links TRBV7-8 with TRBJ1-6; D not resolved. Trimming stripped 8 bases from V and 0 bases from J, with 14 bases between. Germline CDR1 is SGHVS and CDR2 is FQNEAQ. The CDR3 is 16 amino acids. The chain's CDR3 is CASLEGPSSYNSPLHF. For the CDR3, the DNA is TGTGCCAGCTTGGAGGGCCCGAGCTCCTATAATTCACCCCTCCACTTT.

This chain links TRBV7-6 with TRBJ1-2; D unresolved. The CDR3 contains 14 residues. Looked up from germline, CDR1 is SGHVS and CDR2 is FNYEAQ. V shed 1 base and J shed 0 bases, with 6 bases lying between them. The CDR3 spells CASSLEAANYGYTF. The CDR3 nucleotides read TGTGCCAGCAGCTTAGAGGCCGCTAACTATGGCTACACCTTC.

This clonotype was seen a few times. This chain uses TRBV6-1 with TRBJ1-6; perhaps TRBD1 as D (6 bases). V was pared by 1 base and J by 7 bases, with 11 bases between. The germline CDR1 and CDR2 sequences are MNHNS and SASEGT. This CDR3 has 15 residues. Here the CDR3 DNA reads TGTGCCAGCAGTGAAGTCGGGACAACAAATTCACCCCTCCACTTT. It is translated as CASSEVGTTNSPLHF.

V is TRBV7-9 and J is TRBJ1-2; possible D gene TRBD1, 5 bases. This CDR3 contains 15 residues. With 0 bases removed from V and 4 bases from J, the gap between germline ends came to 12 bases. Germline-derived CDR1 and CDR2 are SEHNR and FQNEAQ (reference sequence). The CDR3 region is CASSLAGDGLYGYTF. The CDR3 DNA reads TGTGCCAGCAGCTTAGCCGGGGACGGCCTCTATGGCTACACCTTC.

The V gene is TRBV19, the J gene TRBJ2-1; D gene ambiguous. This CDR3 region has 12 residues. Between the trimmed V and J ends, which lost 5 bases and 3 bases, there was a span of 5 bases. Germline assignment: CDR1 LNHDA and CDR2 SQIVND (reference sequence). The CDR3 here is CASSADYNEQFF. The CDR3 nucleotides read TGTGCCAGTAGTGCCGACTACAATGAGCAGTTCTTC.

This clonotype was counted a few times. CDR3 in DNA: TGCGCCAGCAGCCTTTCCCTGGCCGACACCGGGGAGCTGTTTTTT. Its translation is CASSLSLADTGELFF. This chain joins TRBV4-1 and TRBJ2-2; no reliable D call. The CDR3 has 15 amino acids. Germline CDR1 MGHRA, CDR2 YSYEKL. The V and J ends lost 4 bases and 3 bases respectively, with 12 bases between them.

This chain links TRBV4-1 with TRBJ1-2; maybe TRBD1 (6 bases). CDR1 and CDR2 (germline): MGHRA, YSYEKL. The ends were cut back, 5 bases at V and 8 bases at J, with 18 bases in the middle. The CDR3 sequence is 14 residues long. CDR3 sequence reads: CASSYARGAEGYTF. CDR3 DNA sequence: TGCGCCAGCAGCTATGCTCGGGGGGCGGAAGGCTACACCTTC.

This chain connects TRBV6-2 or TRBV6-3 to TRBJ2-7, with TRBD1 as a possible D gene (6 bases). The CDR3 loop spans 15 amino acids. V lost 3 bases, J lost 1 base, and 13 bases lay in between. The germline CDR1 and CDR2 sequences are MNHEY and SVGEGT. In DNA, the CDR3 is TGTGCCAGCAGTTATTCCAAGACAGGATCCTACGAGCAGTACGTC. This codes for CASSYSKTGSYEQYV.

This chain joins TRBV28 and TRBJ2-7, with D possibly matching TRBD2 (6 bases). CDR3 size: 13 residues. The germline gives CDR1 MDHEN, CDR2 SYDVKM. The V end lost 5 bases, the J end lost 6 bases, and 14 bases lay between the germline ends. CDR3 protein: CASSDLGGPEQYV. CDR3 nucleotides: TGTGCCAGCAGTGACTTGGGGGGACCCGAGCAGTACGTC.

This clonotype was detected a few times. The V gene is TRBV4-3, the J gene TRBJ2-3, with TRBD2 as a possible D gene (6 bases). The CDR3 sequence is 14 residues long. V lost 2 bases and J 6 bases, leaving 12 bases between the germline ends. Germline V gene lookup returns CDR1 LGHNA and CDR2 YSLEER. CDR3 sequence (DNA): TGCGCCAGCAGCCAATCATGGCTAGCGGATACGCAGTATTTT. The encoded protein is CASSQSWLADTQYF.